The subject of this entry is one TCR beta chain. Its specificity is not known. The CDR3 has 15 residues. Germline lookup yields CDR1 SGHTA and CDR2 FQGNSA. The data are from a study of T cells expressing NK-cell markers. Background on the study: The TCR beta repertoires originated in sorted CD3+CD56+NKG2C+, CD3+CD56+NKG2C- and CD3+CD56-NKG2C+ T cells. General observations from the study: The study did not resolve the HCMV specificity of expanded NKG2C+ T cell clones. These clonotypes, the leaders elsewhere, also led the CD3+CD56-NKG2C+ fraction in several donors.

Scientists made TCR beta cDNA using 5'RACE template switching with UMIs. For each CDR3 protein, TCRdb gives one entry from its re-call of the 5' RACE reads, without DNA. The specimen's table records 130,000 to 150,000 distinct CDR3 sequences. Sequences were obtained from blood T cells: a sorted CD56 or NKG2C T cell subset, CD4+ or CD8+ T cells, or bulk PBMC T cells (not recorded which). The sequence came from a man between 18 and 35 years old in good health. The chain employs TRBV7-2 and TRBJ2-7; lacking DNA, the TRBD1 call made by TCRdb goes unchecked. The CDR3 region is CASSHHREIGYEQYF.